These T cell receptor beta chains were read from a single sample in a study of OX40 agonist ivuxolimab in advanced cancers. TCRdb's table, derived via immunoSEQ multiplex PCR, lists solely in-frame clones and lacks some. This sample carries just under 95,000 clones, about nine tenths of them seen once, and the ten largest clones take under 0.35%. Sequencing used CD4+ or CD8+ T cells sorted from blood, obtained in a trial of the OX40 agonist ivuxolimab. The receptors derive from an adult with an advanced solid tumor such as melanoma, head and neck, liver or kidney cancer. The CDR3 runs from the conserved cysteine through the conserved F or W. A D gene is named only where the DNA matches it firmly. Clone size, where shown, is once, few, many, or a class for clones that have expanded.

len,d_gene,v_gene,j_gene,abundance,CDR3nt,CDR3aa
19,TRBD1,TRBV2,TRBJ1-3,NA,TGTGCCAGCACTACCCTCGCCCCGGACAGGGGGCAGTCTGGAAACACCATATATTTT,CASTTLAPDRGQSGNTIYF
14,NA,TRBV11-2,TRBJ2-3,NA,TGTGCCAGCAGCTTAGAGGGCCTCACAGATACGCAGTATTTT,CASSLEGLTDTQYF
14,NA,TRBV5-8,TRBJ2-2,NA,TGTGCCAGCAGGGCCGGGACGAACACCGGGGAGCTGTTTTTT,CASRAGTNTGELFF
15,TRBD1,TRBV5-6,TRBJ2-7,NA,TGTGCCAGCAGCCGTGGACAGGGGAAGGTCTACGAGCAGTACTTC,CASSRGQGKVYEQYF
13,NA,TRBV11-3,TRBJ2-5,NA,TGTGCCAGCAGCCGGGACAGCGGGGAGACCCAGTACTTC,CASSRDSGETQYF
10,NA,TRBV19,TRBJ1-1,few,TGTGCCAGTAGTAACACTGAAGCTTTCTTT,CASSNTEAFF
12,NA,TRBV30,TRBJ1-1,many,TGTGCCTGGAGAAGGGTGAACACTGAAGCTTTCTTT,CAWRRVNTEAFF
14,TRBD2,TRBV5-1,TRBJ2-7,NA,TGCGCCAGCAGCCCAGGACTAGCGGGGTTCGAGCAGTACTTC,CASSPGLAGFEQYF
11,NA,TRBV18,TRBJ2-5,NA,TGTGCCAGCTCCACCGGGGAGACCCAGTACTTC,CASSTGETQYF
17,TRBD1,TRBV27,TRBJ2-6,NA,TGTGCCAGCGGAACGACAGGGCCCATCTCTGGGGCCAACGTCCTGACTTTC,CASGTTGPISGANVLTF
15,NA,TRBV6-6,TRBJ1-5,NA,TGTGCCAGCAGTTACTCACGACAGGGCAATCAGCCCCAGCATTTT,CASSYSRQGNQPQHF
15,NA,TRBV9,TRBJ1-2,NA,TGTGCCAGCAGCGGAAAGGACAGACCTAACTATGGCTACACCTTC,CASSGKDRPNYGYTF
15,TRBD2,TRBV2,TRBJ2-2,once,TGTGCCAGCAGGGCCCTAGCGGGGGTCACCGGGGAGCTGTTTTTT,CASRALAGVTGELFF
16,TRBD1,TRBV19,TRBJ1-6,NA,TGTGCCAGTAGTATATCTCTGGGACAGGGGAATTCACCCCTCCACTTT,CASSISLGQGNSPLHF
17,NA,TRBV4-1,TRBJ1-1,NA,TGCGCCAGCAGCCAAGGAGGGTCCGGGGGTTGGAGGATTGAAGCTTTCTTT,CASSQGGSGGWRIEAFF
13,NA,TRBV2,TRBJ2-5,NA,TGTGCCAGCAGTGAAGGACCCTCCGAGACCCAGTACTTC,CASSEGPSETQYF
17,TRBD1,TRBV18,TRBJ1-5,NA,TGTGCCAGCTCACCTTTCAAACTACAGGGGGCGGATCAGCCCCAGCATTTT,CASSPFKLQGADQPQHF
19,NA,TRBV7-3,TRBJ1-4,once,TGTGCCAGCAGCTTAACCGGGCGAGCAGGGAACTTTCCCAATGAAAAACTGTTTTTT,CASSLTGRAGNFPNEKLFF
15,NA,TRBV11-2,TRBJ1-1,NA,TGTGCCAGCAGCTCCCTCCGAGCCAGTTACACTGAAGCTTTCTTT,CASSSLRASYTEAFF
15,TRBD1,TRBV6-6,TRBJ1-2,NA,TGTGCCACCAGCCGGGGTGGGACAGGGCCCTATGGCTACACCTTC,CATSRGGTGPYGYTF
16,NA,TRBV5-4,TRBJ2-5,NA,TGTGCCAGCAGCTTGGGGGCTATGGGGAGTGGGGAGACCCAGTACTTC,CASSLGAMGSGETQYF
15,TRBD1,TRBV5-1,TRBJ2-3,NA,TGCGCCAGCAGCTTGGTGGGACAGGGGGCAGATACGCAGTATTTT,CASSLVGQGADTQYF
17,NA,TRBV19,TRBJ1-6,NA,TGTGCCAGTAGTCCATATCCCCCCTCGCTTGCTGACTCACCCCTCCACTTT,CASSPYPPSLADSPLHF
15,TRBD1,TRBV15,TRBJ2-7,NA,TGTGCCACCAGCAGAGGTGGGACAGGGAGCTACGAGCAGTACTTC,CATSRGGTGSYEQYF
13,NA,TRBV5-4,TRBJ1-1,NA,TGTGCCAGCAGCTTCCCCGGGGGCACTGAAGCTTTCTTT,CASSFPGGTEAFF
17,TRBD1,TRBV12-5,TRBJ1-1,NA,TGTGCTAGTGGTTTGGTAGAAGGGACAGGGACGAACACTGAAGCTTTCTTT,CASGLVEGTGTNTEAFF
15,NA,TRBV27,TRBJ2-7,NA,TGTGCCAGCAGTTTATCGGGAACAGCCACCTACGAGCAGTACTTC,CASSLSGTATYEQYF
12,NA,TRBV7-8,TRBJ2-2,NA,TGTGCCAGCAGACGACCGACCGGGGAGCTGTTTTTT,CASRRPTGELFF
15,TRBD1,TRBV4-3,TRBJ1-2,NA,TGCGCCAGCAGCCAAGATAGAACAGGGGTTCGGGGCTACACCTTC,CASSQDRTGVRGYTF
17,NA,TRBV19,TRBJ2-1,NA,TGTGCCAGTAGTATAGGAGCCGGGGCTACGGGCTACAATGAGCAGTTCTTC,CASSIGAGATGYNEQFF
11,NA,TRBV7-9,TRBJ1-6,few,TGTGCCAGCAGCTTAGGCTCACCCCTCCACTTT,CASSLGSPLHF
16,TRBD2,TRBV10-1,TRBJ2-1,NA,TGCGCCAGCAGTTGTAAGCGGGGGGGCATATGGAATGAGCAGTTCTTC,CASSCKRGGIWNEQFF
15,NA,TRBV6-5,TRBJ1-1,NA,TGTGCCAGCAGTTTTACGGGTAGAATGAACACTGAAGCTTTCTTT,CASSFTGRMNTEAFF
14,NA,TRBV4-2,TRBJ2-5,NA,TGTGCCAGCAGCCAAGACAGGGCGCAAGAGACCCAGTACTTC,CASSQDRAQETQYF
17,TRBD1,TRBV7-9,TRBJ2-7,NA,TGTGCCAGCAGCTTAGTCCCGGGACAGGTTCTAAAGGACGAGCAGTACTTC,CASSLVPGQVLKDEQYF
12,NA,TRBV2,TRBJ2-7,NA,TGTGCCAGCCTTGGGTTCCCCTACGAGCAGTACTTC,CASLGFPYEQYF
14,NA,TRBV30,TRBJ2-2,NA,TGTGCCTGGAGTCATTCAGGGGAGCGAGGGGAGCTGTTTTTT,CAWSHSGERGELFF
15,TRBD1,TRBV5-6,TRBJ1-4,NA,TGTGCCAGCAGCCTTGGGACAGCTTTTAATGAAAAACTGTTTTTT,CASSLGTAFNEKLFF
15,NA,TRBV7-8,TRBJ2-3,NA,TGTGCCAGCAGCGTCGACTTGACTTACGGGGATACGCAGTATTTT,CASSVDLTYGDTQYF
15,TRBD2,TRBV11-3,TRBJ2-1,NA,TGTGCCAGCAGCTTTAGCGGGGGGGCGTACAATGAGCAGTTCTTC,CASSFSGGAYNEQFF
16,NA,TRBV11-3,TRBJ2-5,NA,TGTGCCAGCAGCTTAGGGGTTGCGGGGGCCCAAGAGACCCAGTACTTC,CASSLGVAGAQETQYF
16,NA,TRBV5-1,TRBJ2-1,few,TGCGCCAGCAGCTTGGTTGGTCAGAGACCTTCGGATGAGCAGTTCTTC,CASSLVGQRPSDEQFF
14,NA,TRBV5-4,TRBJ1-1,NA,TGTGCCAGCAGCTTGCCCGGTCGGAACACTGAAGCTTTCTTT,CASSLPGRNTEAFF
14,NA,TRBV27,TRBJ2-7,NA,TGTGCCAGCAGACTACGGGGTAGAAGGTACGAGCAGTACTTC,CASRLRGRRYEQYF
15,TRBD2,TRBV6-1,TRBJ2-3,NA,TGTGCCAGCAGTGTAACAGCGGGGGGTCTCGATACGCAGTATTTT,CASSVTAGGLDTQYF
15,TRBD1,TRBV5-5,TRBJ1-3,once,TGTGCCAGCAGCAAAGGACAGGGTTACGGAAACACCATATATTTT,CASSKGQGYGNTIYF
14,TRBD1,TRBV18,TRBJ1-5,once,TGTGCCAGCTCACAAACAGGGGGAGAACAGCCCCAGCATTTT,CASSQTGGEQPQHF
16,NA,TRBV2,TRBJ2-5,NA,TGTGCCAGCAGGGAGGGGGGCACCCCACCAAAAGAGACCCAGTACTTC,CASREGGTPPKETQYF
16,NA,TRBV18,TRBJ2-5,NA,TGTGCCAGCTCACCGCCGGGGGCAGGGCGGGAAGAGACCCAGTACTTC,CASSPPGAGREETQYF
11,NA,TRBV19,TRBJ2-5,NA,TGTGCCAGTAGGGTGGAGGAGACCCAGTACTTC,CASRVEETQYF
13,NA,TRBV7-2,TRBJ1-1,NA,TGTGCCAGCAGCTTCGGGGTCCCCACTGAAGCTTTCTTT,CASSFGVPTEAFF
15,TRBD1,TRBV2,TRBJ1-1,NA,TGTGCCAGCACCGGACTTATCCAGGGGGCCACTGAAGCTTTCTTT,CASTGLIQGATEAFF
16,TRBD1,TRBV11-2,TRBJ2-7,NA,TGTGCCAGCAGCTCCGGGACAGGGTATCCCTCCTACGAGCAGTACTTC,CASSSGTGYPSYEQYF